The subject of this entry is one T cell receptor beta chain. The protocol was immunoSEQ multiplex PCR, while the TCRdb copy is restricted to in-frame clones and leaves out a portion. The data hold about 33,000 clones, with over 75% observed a single time. The data were obtained in a study of T cells in tumors after PD-1 blockade. Study-level information: Each patient got pembrolizumab 200 mg every 3 weeks or cemiplimab 350 mg every 2 weeks. A subset received ongoing vismodegib 150 mg daily alongside anti-PD-1 therapy.

The CDR3 is made up of 13 amino acids. Between the trimmed V and J ends, which lost 5 bases and 4 bases, there was a span of 11 bases. Germline V CDR1 and CDR2: SGHTA, FQGNSA. Source: PBMCs, taken before anti-PD-1 treatment. This chain links TRBV7-2 with TRBJ1-2; D possibly corresponds to TRBD1 (6 bases). The sequence was collected from a human donor with basal cell carcinoma. The CDR3 nucleotides are TGTGCCAGCAGCGCAGGGGCATTCTATGGCTACACCTTC. Protein: CASSAGAFYGYTF.